The 30 T cell receptor beta chains given below trace back to one sample, sequenced in a study of shared clonotypes between healthy human individuals. Naive-designated CD8 cells lacked CD45RO, were positively enriched for CCR7, and omitted terminally differentiated effector memory CD45RA+ cells. Sequencing used immunoSEQ multiplex PCR; TCRdb keeps in-frame clones, though not all of them. The data contain 560,000 or so clones, roughly 95% of them singletons. Specimen: naive CD8+ T cells sorted from blood. These receptors were obtained from a woman aged 25 to 39 in good health.

CDR3 sequence (DNA): TGTGCCTGGAGTGTACTCGGAACTGAAGCTTTCTTT. Translated: CAWSVLGTEAFF. The chain employs TRBV30 and TRBJ1-1, with D unclear. CDR3 length: 12 amino acids. The germline V gene encodes CDR1 GTSNPN and CDR2 SVGIG (reference sequence). The V end was cut by 0 bases, the J end by 5 bases, with 7 bases between.

This clone appeared a few times. The rearrangement links TRBV27 to TRBJ1-1; 7 bases fit TRBD1. V lost 8 bases, J lost 2 bases, and 5 bases stayed unmatched. Germline V CDR1 and CDR2: MNHEY, SMNVEV (reference sequence). This CDR3 comprises 13 residues. The CDR3 protein is CASRGQTNTEAFF. CDR3 bases: TGTGCCAGCCGGGGACAGACCAACACTGAAGCTTTCTTT.

This clone was picked up one time. V usage is TRBV7-9 and J usage is TRBJ1-5; no definite D call. Germline V gene lookup returns CDR1 SEHNR and CDR2 FQNEAQ (reference sequence). This CDR3 comprises 14 residues. V lost 5 bases and J 3 bases, leaving 11 bases between the germline ends. Here the CDR3 reads CASSKDAANQPQHF. In DNA form, the CDR3 reads TGTGCCAGCAGCAAGGACGCAGCCAATCAGCCCCAGCATTTT.

This clone was observed a few times. The chain uses TRBV28 and TRBJ1-1; no firm D call. Per the germline V gene, CDR1 is MDHEN and CDR2 is SYDVKM. Trimming left V 6 bases short and J 1 base short, with 6 bases between. This CDR3 comprises 12 residues. The DNA of the CDR3 is TGTGCCAGCAGGTCACCGAACACTGAAGCTTTCTTT. Translated: CASRSPNTEAFF.

Comments on this clone: Additional DNA sequences in this sample encode the identical CDR3. The V call is TRBV28, the J call TRBJ2-7; D not resolved. CDR1 and CDR2 from the germline V gene are MDHEN and SYDVKM. V dropped 3 bases and J dropped 0 bases, with 3 bases sitting between them. This CDR3 is built from 12 residues. The chain's CDR3 is CASSFVSYEQYF. The DNA for the CDR3 is TGTGCCAGCAGTTTTGTCTCCTACGAGCAGTACTTC.

The chain couples TRBV28 to TRBJ1-4; D possibly corresponds to TRBD1 (5 bases). V lost 5 bases to trimming and J lost 8 bases, with 21 bases between them. Per the germline V gene, CDR1 is MDHEN and CDR2 is SYDVKM. This CDR3 spans 16 amino acids. The CDR3 is CASSKYSGKLGEKLFF. In DNA, the CDR3 is TGTGCCAGCAGTAAATACTCAGGGAAGTTAGGGGAAAAACTGTTTTTT.

The V and J genes are TRBV28 and TRBJ2-7, with D possibly being TRBD2 (5 bases). This CDR3 comprises 14 residues. V gave up 3 bases and J gave up 3 bases, with 12 bases separating them. Per the germline V gene, CDR1 is MDHEN and CDR2 is SYDVKM. The CDR3 loop reads CASSLWVGGYEQYF. CDR3 nucleotides: TGTGCCAGCAGTTTGTGGGTCGGAGGCTACGAGCAGTACTTC.

About this clone: Other DNA sequences in the sample encode the same CDR3. The V and J genes are TRBV6-5 and TRBJ2-7; D is undetermined. Germline CDR1 reads MNHEY; CDR2 reads SVGAGI. V was cut by 6 bases and J by 3 bases, with 9 bases left in between. The CDR3 length is 12 residues. The CDR3 nucleotides read TGTGCCAGCAGCCCGGACGGCTACGAGCAGTACTTC. Amino acid sequence: CASSPDGYEQYF.

Notes on this clone: At the DNA level, this CDR3 is encoded by other sequences in the same sample as well. The V call is TRBV27, the J call TRBJ2-3; D not certain. Germline loops: CDR1 MNHEY, CDR2 SMNVEV (reference sequence). The CDR3 is 14 amino acids. V was cut by 5 bases and J by 0 bases, with 9 bases left in between. The CDR3: CASSLSWSTDTQYF. CDR3 sequence (DNA): TGTGCCAGCAGTCTAAGTTGGAGCACAGATACGCAGTATTTT.

The V call is TRBV19, the J call TRBJ1-1; the match to TRBD1 covers 7 bases. V gave up 5 bases and J gave up 0 bases; unmatched junction bases: 3. From germline, CDR1 is LNHDA and CDR2 SQIVND (reference sequence). The CDR3 has 14 amino acids. For the CDR3, the DNA is TGTGCCAGTAGTGCAGGGGGAGTGAACACTGAAGCTTTCTTT. This codes for CASSAGGVNTEAFF. The full variable domain, rest sourced from reference TRBV19 and TRBJ1-1, is DGGITQSPKYLFRKEGQNVTLSCEQNLNHDAMYWYRQDPGQGLRLIYYSQIVNDFQKGDIAEGYSVSREKKESFPLTVTSAQKNPTAFYLCASSAGGVNTEAFFGQGTRLTVV.

The chain links TRBV4-1 to TRBJ2-2, with 13 bases aligning to TRBD2. Germline values: CDR1 MGHRA, CDR2 YSYEKL. Losses at the gene ends were 3 bases for V and 1 base for J; bases not matched to a gene: 14. CDR3 length: 21 residues. The CDR3 reads CASSQMRLAGGVRGNTGELFF. The DNA for the CDR3 is TGCGCCAGCAGCCAGATGCGACTAGCGGGAGGCGTCAGAGGGAACACCGGGGAGCTGTTTTTT.

The chain joins TRBV23-1 to TRBJ2-7; tentatively, D is TRBD1 or TRBD2 (5 bases each). TRBV23-1 belongs to the ORF category, with a function that is uncertain. The V and J ends lost 6 bases and 1 base respectively, with 7 bases between them. This CDR3 comprises 12 residues. DNA for the CDR3: TGCGCCAGCAGCGGGGCGTCCTACGAGCAGTACTTC. This gives the protein CASSGASYEQYF.

J is TRBJ2-7 and V is TRBV5-8; D may match TRBD1 or TRBD2 (5 bases each). Trimming removed 3 bases from V and 0 bases from J, with 10 bases in between. CDR3 length: 14 amino acids. The germline gives CDR1 SGHTS, CDR2 YDEGEE. In DNA form, the CDR3 reads TGTGCCAGCAGCTGGGGACGGAGCTCCTACGAGCAGTACTTC. The encoded protein is CASSWGRSSYEQYF.

The gene calls are TRBV14 and TRBJ2-1, with D hard to call. The CDR3 runs to 13 residues. Germline lookup yields CDR1 SGHDN and CDR2 FVKESK. V was cut by 1 base and J by 6 bases, with 7 bases left in between. CDR3 sequence: CASSQVVINEQFF. The CDR3 nucleotides are TGTGCCAGCAGCCAAGTAGTGATCAATGAGCAGTTCTTC.

As concerns this clone: Within the sample, other DNA sequences also encode this same CDR3. The chain combines TRBV6-5 with TRBJ2-1; tentatively, D is TRBD1 or TRBD2 (6 bases each). CDR1 and CDR2 from the germline V gene are MNHEY and SVGAGI. There are 16 residues in the CDR3. V was clipped by 0 bases and J by 0 bases, with 9 bases between them. CDR3 sequence: CASSYSGGSSYNEQFF. CDR3 coding DNA: TGTGCCAGCAGTTACTCAGGGGGGAGCTCCTACAATGAGCAGTTCTTC.

The genes are TRBV15 and TRBJ1-3; D uncertain. There are 16 residues in the CDR3. Germline V gives CDR1 LNHNV, CDR2 YYDKDF (reference sequence). V dropped 2 bases and J dropped 2 bases, with 13 bases sitting between them. The CDR3 coding sequence is TGTGCCACCAGCAGACTCAGCATGTCGACTGGAAACACCATATATTTT. Its translation: CATSRLSMSTGNTIYF.

The V and J genes are TRBV4-2 and TRBJ2-2; the D gene is possibly TRBD2 (6 bases). The CDR3 is 15 residues long. Germline assignment: CDR1 LGHNA and CDR2 YNFKEQ. The germline V and J ends were trimmed by 3 bases and 5 bases, with 13 bases remaining between them. The CDR3 coding sequence is TGTGCCAGCAGCCAGGAGGGGCTGGTTACCGGGGAGCTGTTTTTT. Translation: CASSQEGLVTGELFF.

As regards this clone: Other nucleotide sequences from this sample produce the same CDR3. The rearrangement joins TRBV20-1 to TRBJ2-3; D gene uncertain. Germline values: CDR1 DFQATT, CDR2 SNEGSKA (reference sequence). V lost 5 bases, J lost 2 bases, and 5 bases lay in between. The CDR3 loop spans 11 amino acids. The CDR3 coding sequence is TGCAGTGCTTCAGACACAGATACGCAGTATTTT. Protein: CSASDTDTQYF.

V usage is TRBV6-4 and J usage is TRBJ2-1; 7 positions agree with TRBD2. J gave up 6 bases and V 4 bases, and 6 bases lay outside the gene matches. Germline loops: CDR1 MRHNA, CDR2 SNTAGT. CDR3 size: 14 residues. Written as DNA, the CDR3 is TGTGCCAGCAGTGGGCGGGCGGGAGTCAATGAGCAGTTCTTC. Its protein is CASSGRAGVNEQFF.

This clone was observed a handful of times. The rearrangement joins TRBV28 to TRBJ2-1, with D maybe TRBD2 (7 bases). V shed 3 bases and J shed 8 bases, with 17 bases lying between them. The germline CDR1 and CDR2 sequences are MDHEN and SYDVKM. This CDR3 comprises 15 residues. CDR3 in amino acids: CASSFSAVGGHEQFF. In nucleotides, the CDR3 is TGTGCCAGCAGTTTCTCGGCGGTGGGGGGGCATGAGCAGTTCTTC.

The CDR3: CASSLASPSYEQYF. In DNA form, the CDR3 reads TGTGCCAGCAGCTTAGCGTCGCCCTCCTACGAGCAGTACTTC. J is TRBJ2-7 and V is TRBV7-6, with unresolved D. The CDR3 extends over 14 amino acids. Between the trimmed V and J ends, which lost 0 bases and 0 bases, there was a span of 6 bases. Germline values: CDR1 SGHVS, CDR2 FNYEAQ.

The gene calls are TRBV28 and TRBJ1-3; TRBD1 matches at 11 bases. The CDR3 has 16 residues. Unmatched junction bases numbered 5, after V lost 6 bases and J lost 1 base. Germline-derived CDR1 and CDR2 are MDHEN and SYDVKM. The CDR3 here is CASRPGTGGSGNTIYF. DNA for the CDR3: TGTGCCAGCAGACCAGGGACAGGGGGGTCTGGAAACACCATATATTTT.

The chain carries TRBV5-6 and TRBJ2-1; D remains unclear. V was cut by 3 bases and J by 4 bases, with 17 bases left in between. CDR1 is SGHDT, CDR2 YYEEEE, per germline. The CDR3 length is 16 residues. The CDR3 is CASSSPPGSGYNEQFF. Here the CDR3 DNA reads TGTGCCAGCAGCTCCCCGCCGGGTTCCGGTTACAATGAGCAGTTCTTC.

This chain connects TRBV29-1 to TRBJ2-1, with 7 bases matching TRBD1. V lost 3 bases and J lost 7; bases outside the gene matches: 9. Per germline, CDR1 SQVTM and CDR2 ANQGSEA. This CDR3 is built from 14 residues. Written as DNA, the CDR3 is TGCAGCGTTGAGGCAGGGGGTTTTGTAAATGAGCAGTTCTTC. Its protein product is CSVEAGGFVNEQFF.

The chain couples TRBV9 to TRBJ1-1; 9 positions match TRBD1. V trimming: 1 base; J trimming: 0 bases; junction bases outside the gene matches: 7. Germline loops: CDR1 SGDLS, CDR2 YYNGEE. This CDR3 spans 17 amino acids. The CDR3 here is CASSVPDRGGLNTEAFF. The CDR3 coding sequence is TGTGCCAGCAGCGTACCGGACAGGGGCGGACTGAACACTGAAGCTTTCTTT.

The CDR3 region is CASSEELKNTGELFF. The CDR3 nucleotides read TGCGCCAGCAGTGAGGAGCTGAAGAACACCGGGGAGCTGTTTTTT. The chain recombines TRBV10-2 with TRBJ2-2; D gene ambiguous. The germline V and J ends were trimmed by 2 bases and 1 base, with 8 bases remaining between them. Germline V lookup: CDR1 WSHSY, CDR2 SAAADI. The length of the CDR3 is 15 residues.

This chain uses TRBV7-9 with TRBJ1-1, with TRBD1 as a possible D gene (5 bases). The CDR3 length is 13 residues. V was trimmed by 11 bases and J by 1 base, leaving 14 bases between them. CDR1 and CDR2 from the germline V gene are SEHNR and FQNEAQ (reference sequence). In nucleotides, the CDR3 is TGTGCCTCTCAATTTGGGGGGAACACTGAAGCTTTCTTT. It yields the protein CASQFGGNTEAFF.

The V call is TRBV28, the J call TRBJ2-1; 7 nucleotides line up with TRBD2. V dropped 2 bases and J dropped 1; count of bases not matched to a gene: 2. The germline V gene encodes CDR1 MDHEN and CDR2 SYDVKM. This CDR3 has 15 residues. CDR3 sequence reads: CASSLASGSYNEQFF. As DNA, the CDR3 is TGTGCCAGCAGTTTAGCTAGCGGATCCTACAATGAGCAGTTCTTC.

V usage is TRBV7-9 and J usage is TRBJ2-7; the D is unclear. Trimming cost V 5 bases and J 5 bases, with 7 bases left between them. CDR1 and CDR2 (germline): SEHNR, FQNEAQ (reference sequence). There are 11 residues in the CDR3. The CDR3 spells CASSPLHEQYF. The CDR3 region has the DNA TGTGCCAGCAGCCCGCTCCACGAGCAGTACTTC.

In DNA, the CDR3 is TGTGCCAGCAGCTCCGGATCCAACTACGAGCAGTACTTC. This encodes CASSSGSNYEQYF. V and J are TRBV7-9 and TRBJ2-7; D not resolved. The V end was cut by 4 bases, the J end by 3 bases, with 10 bases between. From germline, CDR1 is SEHNR and CDR2 FQNEAQ (reference sequence). The CDR3 extends over 13 amino acids.